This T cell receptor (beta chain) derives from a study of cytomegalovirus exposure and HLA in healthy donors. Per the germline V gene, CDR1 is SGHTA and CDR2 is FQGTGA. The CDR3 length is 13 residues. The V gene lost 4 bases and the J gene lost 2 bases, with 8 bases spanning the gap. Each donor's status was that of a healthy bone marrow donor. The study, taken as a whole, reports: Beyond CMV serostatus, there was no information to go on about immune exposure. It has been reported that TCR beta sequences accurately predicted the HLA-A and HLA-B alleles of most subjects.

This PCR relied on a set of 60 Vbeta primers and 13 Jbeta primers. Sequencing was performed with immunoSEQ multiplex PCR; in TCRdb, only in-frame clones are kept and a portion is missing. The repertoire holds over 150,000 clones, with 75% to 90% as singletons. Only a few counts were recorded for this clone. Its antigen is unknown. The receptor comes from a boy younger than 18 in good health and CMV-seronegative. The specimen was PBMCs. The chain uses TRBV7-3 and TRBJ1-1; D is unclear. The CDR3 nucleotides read TGTGCCAGCAGCTCCAGTTTTAACACTGAAGCTTTCTTT. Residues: CASSSSFNTEAFF.